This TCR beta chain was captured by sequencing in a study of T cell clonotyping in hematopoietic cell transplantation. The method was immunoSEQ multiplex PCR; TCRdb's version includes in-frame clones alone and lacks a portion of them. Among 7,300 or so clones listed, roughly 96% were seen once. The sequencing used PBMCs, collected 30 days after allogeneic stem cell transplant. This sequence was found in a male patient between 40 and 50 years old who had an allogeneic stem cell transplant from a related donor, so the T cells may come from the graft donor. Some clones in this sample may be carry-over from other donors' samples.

Here the CDR3 DNA reads TGTGCCAGCAGCCCCATTGGGGTATCCAATCAGCCCCAGCATTTT. It is translated as CASSPIGVSNQPQHF. V and J are TRBV6-5 and TRBJ1-5, with D hard to call. With 6 bases removed from V and 3 bases from J, the gap between germline ends came to 15 bases. In germline, CDR1 is MNHEY, CDR2 SVGAGI. The CDR3 runs to 15 residues.